The source of this T cell receptor beta chain is a study of identical twins. Findings and caveats of the study: Models, which agreed with sharing between unrelated individuals, nonetheless underestimated the out-of-frame TCR alpha sharing seen in monozygotic twins. Some out-of-frame alpha sequences were shared by twins, and these showed excess low generation probability.

This clonotype was found a few times. What it binds is not known. One end of the junction is discordant with germline, which a read error may explain. CDR3 length: 15 residues. Per the germline V gene, CDR1 is MDHEN and CDR2 is SYDVKM. TCRdb processed the 5' RACE reads anew with MiXCR; each CDR3 protein has one entry. This table holds around 470,000 distinct CDR3 sequences, approximately 15% found once. These records were also assigned to another study, of yellow fever vaccine responses in identical twins.

This sequence originates from a woman aged 18-30 years in good health. Material: CD4+ T cells sorted from blood. This chain links TRBV28 with TRBJ2-5; TRBD1 might be the D (6 bases). Written as DNA, the CDR3 is TGTGCCAGCAGTTTATCCGGGACAAGGAAGGATAAAGACAACTTC. Residues: CASSLSGTRKDKDNF.